This TCR beta chain was recovered during a study of blood T cells in healthy people across ages. The overall study: Capture by template switching was about one barcoded beta molecule per two T cells.

This clonotype was observed once. Its antigen is not identified. Being one base from a much bigger clone, this may be a read error. V lost 4 bases, J lost 11 bases, and 13 bases stayed unmatched. The CDR3 spans 14 residues. Study-wide findings and caveats: Possibly confounding the expanded clonotype changes was the fact that donor CMV status was unknown.

Every sample gave at least 5 micrograms of total RNA when it was extracted. The second PCR ran roughly 7 to 12 cycles with a sample-barcoded 5' primer and J-beta primers. Each cDNA molecule was tagged by a template-switch adaptor with 12 random nucleotides. Using its own MiXCR run on the 5' RACE reads, TCRdb lists one record per CDR3 protein. The top ten hold approximately 7.7% of the sample, which has some 1.5 million distinct CDR3 sequences, 25% to 30% seen once. The sequencing sample was made of blood. This chain uses TRBV12-3 or TRBV12-4 with TRBJ2-5; 7 bases fit TRBD1. This clonotype originated in a woman in her 30s in good health. CDR3 DNA sequence: TGTGCCAGCAGTTCCCGACAGGGACGTTACGGGCAGTACTTC. It encodes CASSSRQGRYGQYF.